This entry concerns a single TCR gamma chain. Its target is not known. This record comes from a study of Vδ1+ human thymocytes. Whole-study findings and limits: TRG sequences recurred across donors, whereas TRD sequences stayed essentially private. Thymic TRG and TRD repertoires appeared highly polyclonal, with Gaussian CDR3 length distributions. Unexpected Vdelta2 sequences could cause misinterpretation of bulk repertoire data.

V lost 9 bases, J lost 7 bases, and 9 bases stayed unmatched. The CDR3 is 11 residues long. Per germline, CDR1 VINAFY and CDR2 YDVSNSKD. RNA was extracted from the cells and then reverse transcribed. The CDR3 regions were amplified by multiplex PCR from V-gene primers to a constant-region primer. TCRdb called clones anew from the multiplex PCR reads with CATT. Of thousands of gamma-chain clones listed, approximately 38% are singletons. The V and J genes are TRGV5 and TRGJ1 or TRGJ2. Sequencing used Vdelta1+ gamma-delta thymocytes from the thymus. Subset indicated: FACS-sorted CD3+ TCRalphabeta- TCRVdelta1+ TCRVdelta2- thymocytes. The TCR originated in a boy younger than two who had congenital heart surgery. Here the CDR3 reads CATATNYKKLF. CDR3 bases: TGTGCCACCGCTACCAACTATAAGAAACTCTTT.